In its sample, the clone carrying this T cell receptor (beta chain) was seen a few times. Its cognate antigen is unknown. Unique molecular identifiers were added to individual cDNA molecules. From the 5' RACE reads, TCRdb called clonotypes with MiXCR, one entry per CDR3 protein. The sample contains about 30,000 distinct CDR3 sequences, 4.5% to 6% of which appear only once. Trimming took 1 base from V and 1 from J; bases not matched to a gene: 13. Looked up from germline, CDR1 is SGHAT and CDR2 is FQNNGV. This CDR3 comprises 18 residues. This entry comes from a study of early T cells in non-severe SARS-CoV-2 infection. Study as a whole: From unsorted whole blood, bulk RNA was sequenced, and the chains remained unpaired.

Study-level points and caveats: Matching results from VDJdb favored anti-spike CD8 responses, leaving private and CD4 specificities undetected.

The V and J genes are TRBV11-2 and TRBJ2-7; 7 bases fit TRBD2. The source is an adult who was a healthcare worker with PCR-confirmed SARS-CoV-2 infection or an uninfected control (not recorded which). Sample: whole blood. CDR3 region: CASSLGRGGSEPSYEQYF. CDR3 in DNA: TGTGCCAGCAGCTTAGGCCGCGGGGGTTCCGAACCTTCCTACGAGCAGTACTTC. Filled out from reference TRBV11-2 and TRBJ2-7, the complete variable domain reads EAGVAQSPRYKIIEKRQSVAFWCNPISGHATLYWYQQILGQGPKLLIQFQNNGVVDDSQLPKDRFSAERLKGVDSTLKIQPAKLEDSAVYLCASSLGRGGSEPSYEQYFGPGTRLTVT.